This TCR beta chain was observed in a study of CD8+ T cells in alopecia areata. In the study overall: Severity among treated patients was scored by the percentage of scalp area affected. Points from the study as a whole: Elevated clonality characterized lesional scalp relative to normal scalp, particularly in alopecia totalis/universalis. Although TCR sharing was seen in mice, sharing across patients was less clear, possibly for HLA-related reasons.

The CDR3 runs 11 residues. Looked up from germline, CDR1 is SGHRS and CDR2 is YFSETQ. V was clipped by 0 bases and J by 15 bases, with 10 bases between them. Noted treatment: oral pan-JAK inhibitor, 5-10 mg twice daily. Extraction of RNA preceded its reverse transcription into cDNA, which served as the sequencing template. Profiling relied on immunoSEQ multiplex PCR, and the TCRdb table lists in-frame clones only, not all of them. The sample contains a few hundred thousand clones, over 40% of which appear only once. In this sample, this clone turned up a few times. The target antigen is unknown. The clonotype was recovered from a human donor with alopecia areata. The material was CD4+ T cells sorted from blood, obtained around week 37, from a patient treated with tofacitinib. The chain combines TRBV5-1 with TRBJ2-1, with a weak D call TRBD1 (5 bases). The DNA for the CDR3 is TGCGCCAGCAGCTTGGAGGGGATCCCGTTCTTC. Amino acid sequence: CASSLEGIPFF. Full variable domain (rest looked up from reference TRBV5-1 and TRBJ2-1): KAGVTQTPRYLIKTRGQQVTLSCSPISGHRSVSWYQQTPGQGLQFLFEYFSETQRNKGNFPGRFSGRQFSNSRSEMNVSTLELGDSALYLCASSLEGIPFFGPGTRLTVL.